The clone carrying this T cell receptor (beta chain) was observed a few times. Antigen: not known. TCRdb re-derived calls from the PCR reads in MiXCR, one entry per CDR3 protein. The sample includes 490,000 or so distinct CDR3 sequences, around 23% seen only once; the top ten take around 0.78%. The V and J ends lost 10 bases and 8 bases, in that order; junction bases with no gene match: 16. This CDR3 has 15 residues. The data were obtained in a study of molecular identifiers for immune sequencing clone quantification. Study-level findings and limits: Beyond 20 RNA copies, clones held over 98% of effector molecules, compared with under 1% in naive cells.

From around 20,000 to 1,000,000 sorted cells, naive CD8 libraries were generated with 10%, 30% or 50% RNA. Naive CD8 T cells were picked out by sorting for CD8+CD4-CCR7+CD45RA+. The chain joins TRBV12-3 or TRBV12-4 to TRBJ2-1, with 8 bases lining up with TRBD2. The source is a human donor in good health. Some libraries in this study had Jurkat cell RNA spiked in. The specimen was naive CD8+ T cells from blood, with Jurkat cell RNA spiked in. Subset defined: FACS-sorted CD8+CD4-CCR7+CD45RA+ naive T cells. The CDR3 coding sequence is TGTGCCACTCCCGGGGGACTAGGGAAGGGCGATGAGCAGTTCTTC. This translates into CATPGGLGKGDEQFF.